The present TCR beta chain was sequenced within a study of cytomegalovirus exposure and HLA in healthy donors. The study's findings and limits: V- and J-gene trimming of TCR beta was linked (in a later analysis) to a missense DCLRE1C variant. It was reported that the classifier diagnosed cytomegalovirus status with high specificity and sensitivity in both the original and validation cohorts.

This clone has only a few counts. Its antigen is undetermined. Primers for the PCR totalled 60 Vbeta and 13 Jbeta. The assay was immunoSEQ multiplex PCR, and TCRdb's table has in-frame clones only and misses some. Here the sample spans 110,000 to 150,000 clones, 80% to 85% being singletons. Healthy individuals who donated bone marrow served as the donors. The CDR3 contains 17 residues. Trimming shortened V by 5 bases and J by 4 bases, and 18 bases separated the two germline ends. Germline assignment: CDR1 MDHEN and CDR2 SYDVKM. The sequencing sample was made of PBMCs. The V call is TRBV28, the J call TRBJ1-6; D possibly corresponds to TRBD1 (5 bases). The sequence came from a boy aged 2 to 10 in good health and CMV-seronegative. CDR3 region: CASSQFWQGVYNSPLHF. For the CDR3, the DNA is TGTGCCAGCAGTCAATTCTGGCAGGGTGTTTATAATTCACCCCTCCACTTT.